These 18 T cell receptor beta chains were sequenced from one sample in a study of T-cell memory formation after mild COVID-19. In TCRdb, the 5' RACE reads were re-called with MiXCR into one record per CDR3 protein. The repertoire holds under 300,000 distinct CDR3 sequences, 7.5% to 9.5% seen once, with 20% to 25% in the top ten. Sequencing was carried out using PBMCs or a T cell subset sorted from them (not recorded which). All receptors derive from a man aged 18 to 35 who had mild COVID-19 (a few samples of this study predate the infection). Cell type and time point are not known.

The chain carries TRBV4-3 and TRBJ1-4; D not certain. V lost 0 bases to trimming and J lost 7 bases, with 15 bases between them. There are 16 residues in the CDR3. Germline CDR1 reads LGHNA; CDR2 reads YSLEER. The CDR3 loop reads CASSQDARGMGEKLFF. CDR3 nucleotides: TGCGCCAGCAGCCAAGATGCCAGAGGAATGGGTGAAAAACTGTTTTTT.

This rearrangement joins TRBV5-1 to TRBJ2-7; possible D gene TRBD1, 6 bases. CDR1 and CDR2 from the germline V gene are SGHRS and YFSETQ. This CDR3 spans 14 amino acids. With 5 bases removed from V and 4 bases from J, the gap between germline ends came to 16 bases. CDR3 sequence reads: CASRSRTAVYEQYF. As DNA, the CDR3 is TGCGCCAGCAGGTCCCGGACAGCCGTATACGAGCAGTACTTC.

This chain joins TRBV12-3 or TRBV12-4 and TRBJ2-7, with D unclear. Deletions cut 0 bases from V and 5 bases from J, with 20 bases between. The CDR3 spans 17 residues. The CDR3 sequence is CASSLAHGGRLWHEQYF. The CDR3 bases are TGTGCCAGCAGTTTAGCGCATGGCGGACGGCTGTGGCACGAGCAGTACTTC.

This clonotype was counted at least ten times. The CDR3 protein is CSATDRGRIRQYF. The CDR3 DNA reads TGCAGTGCTACTGACAGGGGGCGAATTCGGCAGTACTTC. The V gene is TRBV20-1, the J gene TRBJ2-7, with TRBD1 matching 10 bases. With V trimmed by 4 bases and J by 9 bases, 9 bases remained unmatched. This CDR3 is 13 amino acids long. Germline loops: CDR1 DFQATT, CDR2 SNEGSKA (reference sequence).

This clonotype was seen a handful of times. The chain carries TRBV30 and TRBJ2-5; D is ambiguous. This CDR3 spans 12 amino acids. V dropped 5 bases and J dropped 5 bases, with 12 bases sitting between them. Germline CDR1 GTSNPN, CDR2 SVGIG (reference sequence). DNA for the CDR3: TGTGCCTGGGCTCCTGGGCGGGAGACCCAGTACTTC. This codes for CAWAPGRETQYF.

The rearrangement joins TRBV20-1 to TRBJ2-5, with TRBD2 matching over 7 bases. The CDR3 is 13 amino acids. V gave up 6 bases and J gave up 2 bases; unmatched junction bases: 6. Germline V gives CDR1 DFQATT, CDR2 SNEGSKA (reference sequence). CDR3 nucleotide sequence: TGCAGTGCCCCCCGGGGGGTGCAAGAGACCCAGTACTTC. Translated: CSAPRGVQETQYF.

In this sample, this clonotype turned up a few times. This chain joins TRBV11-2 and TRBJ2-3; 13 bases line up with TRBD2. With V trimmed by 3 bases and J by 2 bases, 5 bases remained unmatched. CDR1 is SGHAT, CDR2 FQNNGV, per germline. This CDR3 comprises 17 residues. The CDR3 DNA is TGTGCCAGCAGCTTCGGACTAGCGGGGGCCTACACAGATACGCAGTATTTT. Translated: CASSFGLAGAYTDTQYF.

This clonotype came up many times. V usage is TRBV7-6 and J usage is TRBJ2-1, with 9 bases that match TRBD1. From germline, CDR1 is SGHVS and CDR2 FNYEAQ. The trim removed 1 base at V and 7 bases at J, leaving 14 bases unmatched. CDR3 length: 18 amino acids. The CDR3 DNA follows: TGTGCCAGCAGCTTAGGGGTAGGCAGTACAGGGGGCCAAAATGAGCAGTTCTTC. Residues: CASSLGVGSTGGQNEQFF. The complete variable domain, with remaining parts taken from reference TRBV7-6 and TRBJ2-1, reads GAGVSQSPRYKVTKRGQDVALRCDPISGHVSLYWYRQALGQGPEFLTYFNYEAQQDKSGLPNDRFSAERPEGSISTLTIQRTEQRDSAMYRCASSLGVGSTGGQNEQFFGPGTRLTVL.

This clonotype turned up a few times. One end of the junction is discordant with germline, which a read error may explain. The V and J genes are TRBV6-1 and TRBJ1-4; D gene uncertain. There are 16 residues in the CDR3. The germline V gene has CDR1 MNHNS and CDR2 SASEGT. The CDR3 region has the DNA TGTGCCTCCCAGGCCGGGAAGGGTGGCTTAATGGAAAACCTGTTTTTT. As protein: CASQAGKGGLMENLFF.

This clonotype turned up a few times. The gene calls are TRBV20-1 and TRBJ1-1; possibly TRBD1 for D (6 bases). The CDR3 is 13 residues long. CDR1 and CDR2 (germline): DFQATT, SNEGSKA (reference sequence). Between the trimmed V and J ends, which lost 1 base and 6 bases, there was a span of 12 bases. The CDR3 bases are TGCAGTGCTAGAGGGCCAGGGGCACCTGAAGCTTTCTTT. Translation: CSARGPGAPEAFF.

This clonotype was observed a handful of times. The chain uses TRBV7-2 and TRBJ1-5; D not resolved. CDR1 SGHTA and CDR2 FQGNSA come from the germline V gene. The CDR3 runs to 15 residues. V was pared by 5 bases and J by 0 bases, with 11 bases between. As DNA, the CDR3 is TGTGCCAGCAGCCAGACCGGGGATAGCAATCAGCCCCAGCATTTT. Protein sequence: CASSQTGDSNQPQHF.

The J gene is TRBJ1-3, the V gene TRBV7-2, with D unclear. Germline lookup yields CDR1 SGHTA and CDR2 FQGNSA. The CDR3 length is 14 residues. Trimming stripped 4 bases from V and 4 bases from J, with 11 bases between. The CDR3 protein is CASSYVGPGNTIYF. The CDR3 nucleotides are TGTGCCAGCAGCTACGTTGGACCGGGAAACACCATATATTTT.

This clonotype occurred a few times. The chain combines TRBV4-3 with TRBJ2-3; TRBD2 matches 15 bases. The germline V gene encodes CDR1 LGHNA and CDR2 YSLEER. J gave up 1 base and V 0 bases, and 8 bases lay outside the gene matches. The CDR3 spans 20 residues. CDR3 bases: TGCGCCAGCAGCCAAGATCTTTGGACTAGCGGGGGGGCGCGCACAGATACGCAGTATTTT. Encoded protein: CASSQDLWTSGGARTDTQYF.

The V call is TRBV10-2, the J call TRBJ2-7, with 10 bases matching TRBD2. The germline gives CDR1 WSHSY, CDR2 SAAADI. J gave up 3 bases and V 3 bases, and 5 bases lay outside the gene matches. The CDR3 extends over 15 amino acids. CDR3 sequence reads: CASSDPSGGIYEQYF. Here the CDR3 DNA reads TGCGCCAGCAGTGATCCTAGCGGGGGCATCTACGAGCAGTACTTC.

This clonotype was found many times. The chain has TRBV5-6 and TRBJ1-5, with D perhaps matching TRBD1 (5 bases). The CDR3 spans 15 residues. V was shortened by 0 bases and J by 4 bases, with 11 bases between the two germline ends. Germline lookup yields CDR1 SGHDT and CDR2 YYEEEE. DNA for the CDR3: TGTGCCAGCAGCTTGGGGCCGGGGGTTAATCAGCCCCAGCATTTT. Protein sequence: CASSLGPGVNQPQHF.

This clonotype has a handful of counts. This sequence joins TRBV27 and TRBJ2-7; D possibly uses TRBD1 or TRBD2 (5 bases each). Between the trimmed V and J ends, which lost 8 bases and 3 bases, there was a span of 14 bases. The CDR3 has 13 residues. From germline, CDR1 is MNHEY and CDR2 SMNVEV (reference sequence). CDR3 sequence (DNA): TGTGCCAGCGCGCCGATGAGGGGCTACGAGCAGTACGTC. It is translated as CASAPMRGYEQYV.

In nucleotides, the CDR3 is TGTGCCAGCAGGGGGGAGGAAACGGTTATAGGGGACACTGAAGCTTTCTTT. Translation: CASRGEETVIGDTEAFF. The rearrangement links TRBV7-9 to TRBJ1-1, with D tentatively TRBD1 (5 bases). Germline assignment: CDR1 SEHNR and CDR2 FQNEAQ (reference sequence). CDR3 length: 17 residues. Trimming removed 6 bases from V and 3 bases from J, with 23 bases in between.

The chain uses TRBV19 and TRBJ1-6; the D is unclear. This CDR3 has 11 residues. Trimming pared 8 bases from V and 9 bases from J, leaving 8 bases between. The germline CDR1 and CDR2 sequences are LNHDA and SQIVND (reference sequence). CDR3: CASGPISPLHF. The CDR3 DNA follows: TGTGCCAGTGGACCCATTTCACCCCTCCACTTT.